This T cell receptor beta chain was retrieved from a study of identical twins (dated by TCRdb to the mid-2010s). At the level of the whole study: TCR alpha and beta repertoires from monozygotic twins, unrelated adults of various ages and cord blood were deep-sequenced to test whether fetal clonotypes persist. To rule out contamination, the twin experiments were replicated at different times with different library preparation protocols.

The sample holds many counts of this clonotype. The specificity of this receptor is unknown. Base qualities are not provided; no much larger clone lies one nucleotide away. Preparation of the library involved 5' RACE. Sequencing instrument: Illumina HiSeq 2000. A universal primer binding site was introduced by template switching, and a unique molecular identifier was present in the final cDNA, enabling accurate counting of TCR cDNA molecules. First-strand cDNA for TCR alpha and beta chains was synthesized from specific primers in the conserved constant-segment region. Each cDNA library was double barcoded, with a SMART-Mk sample barcode plus Illumina barcodes, to control for contamination. TruSeq adapter sequences along with Illumina sample barcodes were introduced in two successive PCR steps. The TCR alpha and beta cDNA libraries were sequenced on the Illumina HiSeq platform using custom primers. In the authors' own workflow: Unique molecular identifiers were extracted from raw reads with MiGEC, and CDR3 positions were determined with MiXCR. Recombination models were inferred per individual with the repgenHMM and IGoR tools using an EM algorithm. The tcR package in R was used for shared clonotype analysis, with sharing normalized by the product of cloneset sizes. To study raw recombination without the effects of thymic and clonal selection, out-of-frame nonproductive sequences were analyzed. Using fastp trimming at Q25 and MiXCR clonotype assembly, TCRdb reanalyzed the public sequencing data and kept in-frame beta chains. Rows merge per CDR3 protein into single entries with the most common DNA and genes. These V and J calls originate from TCRdb's pipeline instead of the authors' own analysis. This sample has about 240,000 distinct CDR3 sequences in its table, and roughly an eighth of those were observed once. Of the sample, about 4.1% is held by the ten largest clones.

Only healthy Caucasian donors were included. The twin cohort consisted of three pairs of female monozygotic twins, all aged about 18 to 30 years. Using Miltenyi CD45RO+ enrichment and human naive T-cell isolation kits, memory (CD45RO+) and naive T cells were isolated from PBMC. Paper-wide results and their limitations: Because the same donors could not be followed over many years, conclusions were based on cross-sectional statistical analysis. Out-of-frame TCR alpha sequences shared between twins showed an excess of low generation-probability sequences compared with coincidental sharing between unrelated individuals. Invariant T cells such as MAIT and iNKT could partly confound zero-insertion analyses, although diverse VJ usage argued against such confounding for most clonotypes. Abundant cord blood beta clonotypes carried fewer insertions; young adult naive repertoires showed a weaker similar trend, while memory repertoires showed none. Out-of-frame TCR alpha sharing in monozygotic twins was systematically underestimated by recombination models, whereas sharing between unrelated individuals was in agreement with the recombination models. A weaker excess of twin sharing was found in beta out-of-frame sequences because the signal-to-noise ratio was lowered by fewer shared sequences.

Taken from the germline V gene (reference sequence), the CDR1 and CDR2 loops are DFQATT and SNEGSKA. The CDR3 contains 16 residues, cysteine and phenylalanine counted. Only the CDR3 region is kept as DNA, spanning 48 bases read in frame from base 1. Trimming takes 3 bases off V and 2 bases off J; junction bases not matched to a gene: 10. These same data were also listed under a study on yellow fever vaccine responses in identical twins. From that second study: According to the authors, in identical twins the way T cells responded to vaccination appeared partly convergent and partly personalized. Focusing on identical twins, the study followed the T cell clones that responded to the vaccine, and did so with precision.

The sequenced sample was memory (CD45RO+) T cells sorted from blood. Explained via the paper, the cell subset or site label denotes: CD45RO+ enriched T cells. The sequence derives from a woman between 18 and 29 years old in good health. This sequence uses TRBV20-1 and TRBJ2-5; TRBD2 aligns with 9 central bases. CDR3 loop: CSASVSSGDPQETQYF. The DNA sequence reads TGCAGTGCTAGTGTTTCTAGCGGGGACCCTCAAGAGACCCAGTACTTC.